This T cell receptor beta chain appears in the sequencing data of a study of low-dose radiotherapy and immunotherapy resistance in tumors. Looking at the study overall: Per fraction, Cohort 2 was given 1 Gy every two weeks, accumulating a total of 13 Gy over 26 weeks. Each patient was administered nivolumab intravenously at 240 mg, which was a flat dose, every two weeks, along with intravenous ipilimumab at 1 mg/kg every six weeks.

TRAV- and TRBV-specific primers, spanning alpha and beta chains, primed first-strand cDNA. Both a constant-region primer and a V-primer adapter served to amplify TCRs across roughly 21 PCR cycles. Researchers amplified the isolated mRNA using in vitro transcription. In TCRdb, the reads were re-called with MiXCR into one record per CDR3 protein. Of nearly 95,000 distinct CDR3 sequences detected, 9.4% appear once; the ten largest clones hold about 1%. This clonotype was detected many times. Time point here: before trial treatment. Germline V lookup: CDR1 SGHTA, CDR2 FQGNSA. The CDR3 covers 13 residues. The trim removed 5 bases at V and 7 bases at J, leaving 2 bases unmatched.

Sequences were derived from PBMCs, sampled before treatment. The rearrangement joins TRBV7-2 to TRBJ1-4, with 9 bases identical to TRBD1. The clonotype was recovered from a male donor with prostate cancer. CDR3 in DNA: TGTGCCAGCAGCGTGACAGGGGGTGAAAAACTGTTTTTT. It specifies CASSVTGGEKLFF.